The clone carrying this TCR beta chain was recorded many times. Its matching antigen is unknown. The sample comes from a study of response to subunit inactivated influenza vaccine. Broader study findings: It was the authors' suggestion that each seasonal influenza vaccination recruits few new T cells.

TCRdb re-analysed the RT-PCR reads in MiXCR, keeping a single row per CDR3 protein. The data hold over 800,000 distinct CDR3 sequences, with 20% to 25% observed a single time. Germline V gene lookup returns CDR1 SGHVS and CDR2 FQNEAQ. There are 14 residues in the CDR3. V was cut by 0 bases and J by 6 bases, with 8 bases left in between. V usage is TRBV7-8 and J usage is TRBJ2-2; D not certain. The TCR sequence derives from a man aged 50 or older who received an inactivated influenza vaccine. The source was PBMCs from blood, collected 4 to 6 days after vaccination. The CDR3 DNA sequence: TGTGCCAGCAGCTTAGCGTACCAGTCCGGGGAGCTGTTTTTT. This sequence encodes CASSLAYQSGELFF.